This T cell receptor (beta chain) was retrieved from a study of PD-1 blockade in classical Hodgkin lymphoma. Regarding time point: newly diagnosed, previously untreated cHL patient sample. From thawed PBMCs, CD4+ T cells were purified using magnetic negative selection. With V trimmed by 4 bases and J by 7 bases, 13 bases remained unmatched. There are 15 residues in the CDR3. CDR1 is SGHTA and CDR2 is FQGNSA in the germline V gene. Method: immunoSEQ multiplex PCR; TCRdb's copy keeps in-frame clones and lacks some. The data show about 35,000 clones, with more than 85% seen just once and more than 0.2% held by the top ten.

Material: CD4+ T cells from blood. The TCR originated in a human donor with classical Hodgkin lymphoma. The chain is built from TRBV7-2 and TRBJ2-7; 7 nucleotides agree with TRBD2. The CDR3 spells CASSSQRGGRGEQYF. Here the CDR3 DNA reads TGTGCCAGCAGCTCCCAACGGGGCGGGAGAGGGGAGCAGTACTTC.